This T cell receptor beta chain was identified in a study of T cell repertoires in cytomegalovirus infection (dated by TCRdb to the late 2010s). In the study overall: Donor HLA type was relevant to the analysis, because carriage of CMV infection together with the matching HLA type was indicated by public TCR beta signatures. What the study reported, not specific to this receptor: Carriers of CMV infection plus the relevant HLA type were discriminated by the cumulative frequency of public TCR beta family members in the study cohort and in an independent roughly 370-donor cohort. The ex vivo response was dominated by HLA-C-restricted CMV-specific TCR beta clonotypes, which also provided the single most frequent clonotype in two of eight donors.

Reads for this sample came from an Illumina HiSeq 1500. Using fastp at Q25 and MiXCR, TCRdb reprocessed the public reads and kept productive beta chains. Identical CDR3 proteins give one entry, which carries the most common genes and DNA. The table for this sample lists 150,000 to 200,000 distinct CDR3 sequences; over 25% of them were counted only once. The ten biggest clones cover roughly 32% of the sample. In its sample, this clonotype was seen many times. Its antigen target is currently unknown. Base qualities were left out, and no much larger clone turns up one base away. The CDR3 runs 12 residues from the cysteine to the phenylalanine. The CDR3 DNA has 36 bases and is translated from base 1. Between the V and J ends, shortened by 5 bases and 10 bases respectively, the junction contains 14 bases. CDR1 is given as SEHNR and CDR2 as FQNEAQ, both from the germline V gene (reference sequence).

This sequence originates from a human donor in good health (CMV status not recorded). Some clones in this sample may be carry-over from other donors' samples. The chain is made from TRBV7-9 and TRBJ2-5; possibly the D gene is TRBD1, per 7 matching bases. Sequencing input: PBMCs. The DNA sequence is TGTGCCAGCAGCCTAGGACAGGAGGGCCAGTACTTC. Its protein product is CASSLGQEGQYF.